The 19 T cell receptor beta chains reported below all come from one sample, sequenced in a study of blood T cell repertoires in COVID-19. Sequenced by immunoSEQ multiplex PCR; TCRdb stores in-frame clones only, minus some. The sample yields some 70,000 clones, under 85% seen once. Sequences were obtained from peripheral blood. The receptors stem from a woman aged 45 to 65 with acute or convalescent COVID-19.

J is TRBJ2-3 and V is TRBV6-5; D might be TRBD2 (6 bases). Trimming shortened V by 8 bases and J by 4 bases, and 13 bases separated the two germline ends. The CDR3 has 13 amino acids. The germline gives CDR1 MNHEY, CDR2 SVGAGI. The CDR3 loop reads CASRAGNSDTQYF. CDR3 sequence (DNA): TGTGCCAGCCGGGCGGGGAATTCAGATACGCAGTATTTT.

The V gene is TRBV6-5, the J gene TRBJ2-7; 8 bases align to TRBD2. Germline assignment: CDR1 MNHEY and CDR2 SVGAGI. This CDR3 is 15 amino acids long. V was pared by 6 bases and J by 4 bases, with 11 bases of the junction left unmatched. Here the CDR3 reads CASSQGSGGIYEQYF. DNA for the CDR3: TGTGCCAGCAGCCAGGGGAGCGGGGGCATATACGAGCAGTACTTC.

The rearrangement links TRBV9 to TRBJ2-1, with D perhaps TRBD1 (5 bases). Trimming pared 2 bases from V and 8 bases from J, leaving 14 bases between. From germline, CDR1 is SGDLS and CDR2 YYNGEE. The CDR3 runs to 14 residues. CDR3 loop: CASSVEQAFDEQFF. The CDR3 DNA sequence: TGTGCCAGCAGCGTTGAACAGGCCTTCGATGAGCAGTTCTTC.

This clone appeared a few times. The chain couples TRBV30 to TRBJ1-2; 8 nucleotides line up with TRBD1. The CDR3 extends over 14 amino acids. With V trimmed by 4 bases and J by 7 bases, 11 bases remained unmatched. The germline gives CDR1 GTSNPN, CDR2 SVGIG (reference sequence). The CDR3, as DNA: TGTGCCTGGACCCCCTTAGGGACAGGCGCTGGCTACACCTTC. It is translated as CAWTPLGTGAGYTF.

The chain joins TRBV3-1 (or the pseudogene TRBV3-2) to TRBJ1-5; TRBD1 aligns across 8 bases. With V trimmed by 1 base and J by 7 bases, 3 bases remained unmatched. Germline V CDR1 and CDR2: LGHDT, YNNKEL (reference sequence). This CDR3 spans 14 amino acids. In DNA, the CDR3 is TGTGCCAGCAGCCAAGCAGGGGGCGGACAGCCCCAGCATTTT. Translating it yields CASSQAGGGQPQHF.

This rearrangement joins TRBV11-2 to TRBJ2-6; 7 positions match TRBD2. The ends lost 8 bases at V and 0 bases at J; junction bases unmatched: 7. The CDR3 extends over 16 amino acids. Germline V gives CDR1 SGHAT, CDR2 FQNNGV. The CDR3 loop is CASPGSGGSGANVLTF. CDR3 bases: TGTGCCAGCCCCGGCTCGGGGGGCTCTGGGGCCAACGTCCTGACTTTC.

The chain recombines TRBV6-4 with TRBJ1-4; TRBD1 matches at 12 bases. Germline lookup yields CDR1 MRHNA and CDR2 SNTAGT. Trimming removed 8 bases from V and 8 bases from J; junction bases left unmatched: 0. The CDR3 is 12 residues long. In nucleotides, the CDR3 is TGTGCCAGCGGGACAGGGGGCGAAAAACTGTTTTTT. Residues: CASGTGGEKLFF.

The chain uses TRBV30 and TRBJ1-2; 8 nucleotides match TRBD1. Germline loops: CDR1 GTSNPN, CDR2 SVGIG (reference sequence). V was pared by 4 bases and J by 4 bases, with 2 bases of the junction left unmatched. The CDR3 has 12 residues. The CDR3 sequence: CAWTGGGYGYTF. The CDR3 bases are TGTGCCTGGACAGGGGGCGGCTATGGCTACACCTTC.

As regards this clone: This specimen includes other DNA sequences encoding the same CDR3. This rearrangement joins TRBV5-1 to TRBJ1-2; D is perhaps TRBD1 (6 bases). Trimming cost V 2 bases and J 1 base, with 9 bases left between them. Germline V gene lookup returns CDR1 SGHRS and CDR2 YFSETQ. The CDR3 runs 14 residues. The CDR3 is CASSLLQGNYGYTF. As DNA, the CDR3 is TGCGCCAGCAGCTTACTACAGGGTAACTATGGCTACACCTTC.

V and J are TRBV19 and TRBJ2-1, with 16 bases aligning to TRBD2. The germline CDR1 and CDR2 sequences are LNHDA and SQIVND (reference sequence). V lost 7 bases to trimming and J lost 4 bases; unmatched junction nucleotides: 10. The CDR3 runs to 18 residues. The CDR3 loop reads CASTPGTSGRASYNEQFF. CDR3 DNA: TGTGCCAGTACCCCAGGGACTAGCGGGAGGGCCTCTTACAATGAGCAGTTCTTC.

This clone was observed a single time. CDR3: CASSLVPGAEDTEAFF. CDR3 DNA sequence: TGTGCCAGCAGCTTGGTTCCAGGGGCGGAAGACACTGAAGCTTTCTTT. V usage is TRBV5-6 and J usage is TRBJ1-1; TRBD1 is a possible D gene (6 bases). The CDR3 loop spans 16 amino acids. Trimming pared 0 bases from V and 3 bases from J, leaving 15 bases between. Germline CDR1 SGHDT, CDR2 YYEEEE.

The V gene is TRBV7-3, the J gene TRBJ2-1, with D perhaps matching TRBD1 (5 bases). CDR1 and CDR2 (germline): SGHTA, FQGTGA. With 6 bases removed from V and 5 bases from J, the gap between germline ends came to 17 bases. The CDR3 totals 15 residues. The CDR3 sequence is CASSQSQGAHNEQFF. In DNA form, the CDR3 reads TGTGCCAGCAGTCAAAGTCAAGGGGCGCACAATGAGCAGTTCTTC. Looking up the rest from reference TRBV7-3 and TRBJ2-1 gives the full variable domain: GAGVSQTPSNKVTEKGKYVELRCDPISGHTALYWYRQSLGQGPEFLIYFQGTGAADDSGLPNDRFFAVRPEGSVSTLKIQRTERGDSAVYLCASSQSQGAHNEQFFGPGTRLTVL.

This clone came up once. CDR3 sequence (DNA): TGTGCCAGCAGCTATTCTTCGGAGACCCAGTACTTC. Translation: CASSYSSETQYF. The V gene is TRBV2, the J gene TRBJ2-5; D is uncertain. This CDR3 has 12 amino acids. Germline V gives CDR1 SNHLY, CDR2 FYNNEI. Trimming cost V 6 bases and J 5 bases, with 10 bases left between them. Looking up the rest from reference TRBV2 and TRBJ2-5 gives the full variable domain: EPEVTQTPSHQVTQMGQEVILRCVPISNHLYFYWYRQILGQKVEFLVSFYNNEISEKSEIFDDQFSVERPDGSNFTLKIRSTKLEDSAMYFCASSYSSETQYFGPGTRLLVL.

This chain joins TRBV25-1 and TRBJ2-5, with D possibly matching TRBD1 (5 bases). There are 16 residues in the CDR3. V was shortened by 1 base and J by 1 base, with 13 bases between the two germline ends. In germline, CDR1 is MGHDK, CDR2 SYGVNS. The CDR3 nucleotides are TGTGCCAGCAGTGAATTTGACAGAGTATTCCAAGAGACCCAGTACTTC. This codes for CASSEFDRVFQETQYF.

This clone was counted a single time. V is TRBV7-8 and J is TRBJ2-2; 7 bases match TRBD1. Trimming took 4 bases from V and 4 from J; bases not matched to a gene: 3. Germline loops: CDR1 SGHVS, CDR2 FQNEAQ. The CDR3 runs to 14 residues. The CDR3 protein is CASSWDRTTGELFF. CDR3 in DNA: TGTGCCAGCAGCTGGGACAGAACCACCGGGGAGCTGTTTTTT.

This chain connects TRBV9 to TRBJ2-1, with 9 bases aligning to TRBD1. V lost 0 bases and J lost 5; bases outside the gene matches: 3. This CDR3 region has 15 residues. The germline CDR1 and CDR2 sequences are SGDLS and YYNGEE. The CDR3: CASSVEGTGNNEQFF. DNA of the CDR3: TGTGCCAGCAGCGTAGAGGGGACAGGGAACAATGAGCAGTTCTTC.

This clone was observed a few times. The V and J genes are TRBV1 and TRBJ2-4; no check of the table's D call, TRBD1, against the DNA was made. TRBV1 is described as a pseudogene. CDR3 size: 16 residues. CDR3 coding DNA: TGCACCAGCAGCCGTGGGGACAGCGGGGCCAAAAACATTCAGTACTTC. Amino acid sequence: CTSSRGDSGAKNIQYF.

This clone was recorded at least ten times. The chain recombines TRBV5-4 with TRBJ1-2, with D uncertain. The V and J ends lost 5 bases and 8 bases respectively, with 22 bases between them. The CDR3 runs to 15 residues. Germline V gene data show CDR1 as SGHNT and CDR2 as YYREEE (reference sequence). The CDR3 DNA sequence: TGTGCCAGCAGTATACAAGTCTCCGATCCAGGCGGCTACACCTTC. It is translated as CASSIQVSDPGGYTF.

This clone has a handful of counts. The chain employs TRBV3-1 (or the pseudogene TRBV3-2) and TRBJ1-5; 9 bases align to TRBD1. Trimming removed 3 bases from V and 5 bases from J; junction bases left unmatched: 5. CDR3 size: 15 residues. The germline V gene encodes CDR1 LGHDT and CDR2 YNNKEL (reference sequence). CDR3 sequence (DNA): TGTGCCAGCAGCCAGGGGGACAGGGAGGATCAGCCCCAGCATTTT. This codes for CASSQGDREDQPQHF.